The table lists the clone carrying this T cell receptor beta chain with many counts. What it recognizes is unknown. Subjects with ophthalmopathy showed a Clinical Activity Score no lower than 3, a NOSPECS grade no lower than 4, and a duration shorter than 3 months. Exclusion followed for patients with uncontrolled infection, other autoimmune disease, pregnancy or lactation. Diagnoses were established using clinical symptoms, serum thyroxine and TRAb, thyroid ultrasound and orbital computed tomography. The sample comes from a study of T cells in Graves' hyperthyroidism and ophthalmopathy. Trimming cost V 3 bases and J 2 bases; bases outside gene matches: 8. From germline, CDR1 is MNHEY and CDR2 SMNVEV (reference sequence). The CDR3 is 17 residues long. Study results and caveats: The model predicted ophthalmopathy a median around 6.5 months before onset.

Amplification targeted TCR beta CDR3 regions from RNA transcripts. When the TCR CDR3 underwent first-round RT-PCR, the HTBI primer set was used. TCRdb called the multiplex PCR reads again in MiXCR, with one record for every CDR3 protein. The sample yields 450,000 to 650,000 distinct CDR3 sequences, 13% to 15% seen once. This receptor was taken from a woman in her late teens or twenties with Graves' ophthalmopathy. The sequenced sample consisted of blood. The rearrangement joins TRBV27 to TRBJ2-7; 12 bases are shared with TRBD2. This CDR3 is CASSFTGLAGPTYEQYF. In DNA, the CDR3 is TGTGCCAGCAGTTTCACAGGACTAGCGGGACCTACCTACGAGCAGTACTTC.